The table lists the clone carrying this TCR beta chain with many counts. What it binds is unknown. The authors built TCR beta libraries using iRepertoire HTBI primers and Arm-PCR of CDR3 regions. As originally analysed: Samples revealed roughly 62 TRBV and 14 TRBJ segments. TCRdb re-called the multiplex PCR reads with MiXCR, one entry per CDR3 protein. The V and J calls were determined by TCRdb, not by the authors. The sample holds about 340,000 distinct CDR3 sequences, 15% to 20% seen once. These data belong to a study of regulatory T cells in long-lasting Graves disease. Looked up from germline, CDR1 is LNHDA and CDR2 is SQIVND (reference sequence). V was trimmed by 3 bases and J by 2 bases, leaving 14 bases between them. The CDR3 totals 15 residues. Study-wide results and caveats: TCR diversity in persistent Graves' patients was below that of newly diagnosed ones. TRBV28, TRBJ1-2 and TRBJ2-5 were favored in persistent disease.

Stated time point: persistent/refractory GD, antithyroid drugs over 5 years with positive TRAb. After RNA was extracted from PBMCs, the TCR library was made from it. Peripheral blood, around 10 milliliters of it, was drawn into EDTA tubes. The receptor was derived from a female donor with Graves disease. The chain has TRBV19 and TRBJ2-7; D may match TRBD1 or TRBD2 (5 bases each). The sample here was peripheral blood mononuclear cells (PBMCs), taken when the disease was refractory, from a patient treated with antithyroid drugs. This CDR3 reads CASSMIKSGPYEQYF. The CDR3 nucleotides read TGTGCCAGTAGTATGATTAAATCGGGACCCTACGAGCAGTACTTC. Together with reference TRBV19 and TRBJ2-7, the CDR3 gives the full variable domain: DGGITQSPKYLFRKEGQNVTLSCEQNLNHDAMYWYRQDPGQGLRLIYYSQIVNDFQKGDIAEGYSVSREKKESFPLTVTSAQKNPTAFYLCASSMIKSGPYEQYFGPGTRLTVT.